The clone carrying this TCR beta chain was detected a few times. The antigen is undetermined. Germline V CDR1 and CDR2: SGDLS, YYNGEE. This CDR3 spans 15 amino acids. V lost 2 bases to trimming and J lost 8 bases, with 17 bases between them. TCR beta CDR3 sequences were amplified from RNA transcripts. The HTBI primer set was used in a first-round RT-PCR of the TCR CDR3. Each CDR3 protein gets one entry after TCRdb re-called the multiplex PCR reads with MiXCR. Here the sample spans more than 300,000 distinct CDR3 sequences, approximately 18% being singletons. Uncontrolled infection, other autoimmune disease, pregnancy or lactation barred patients from enrollment. From 8.5 to 10 ml of fresh peripheral blood, PBMCs were isolated. This record comes from a study of T cells in Graves' hyperthyroidism and ophthalmopathy. Study findings and constraints: From stable hyperthyroidism, ophthalmopathy was set apart by a 13 V-J model.

The sequencing sample was made of blood. This TCR was sampled from a man aged 18 to 30 with Graves' ophthalmopathy. The chain joins TRBV9 to TRBJ2-1, with D perhaps TRBD1 (5 bases). The CDR3 bases are TGTGCCAGCAGCGTCCCCCCCGACCTCAGGGATGAGCAGTTCTTC. It yields the protein CASSVPPDLRDEQFF.